Below are 3 T cell receptor beta chains sequenced from a single sample in a study of low-dose radiotherapy and immunotherapy resistance in tumors. TRAV- and TRBV-specific primers were used for first-strand cDNA, which covered alpha and beta chains. It was with a constant-region primer and a V-primer adapter that TCRs were amplified over roughly 19 PCR cycles. TCRdb reanalysed the reads using MiXCR and keeps one entry per CDR3 protein. Counted here are about 39,000 distinct CDR3 sequences, less than 25% occurring once; the ten biggest clones make up about 9.2%. Time point: after trial treatment. Indicated treatment: LDRT plus nivolumab, ipilimumab, low-dose cyclophosphamide and aspirin (RACIN trial). The input for sequencing was PBMCs, taken after low-dose radiotherapy plus immunotherapy. The source is a female donor with ovarian cancer.

The chain couples TRBV2 to TRBJ2-7; 10 nucleotides align to TRBD2. With V trimmed by 2 bases and J by 0 bases, 7 bases remained unmatched. Per the germline V gene, CDR1 is SNHLY and CDR2 is FYNNEI. The CDR3 totals 17 residues. The CDR3 DNA is TGTGCCAGCAGTGAATTTAGCGGGAGGCGAAGCTCCTACGAGCAGTACTTC. Protein: CASSEFSGRRSSYEQYF.

Many counts were recorded for this clonotype. V is TRBV20-1 and J is TRBJ2-1; D gene uncertain. The V and J ends lost 0 bases and 7 bases respectively, with 4 bases between them. Germline-derived CDR1 and CDR2 are DFQATT and SNEGSKA (reference sequence). CDR3 length equals 11 residues. The CDR3 DNA reads TGCAGTGCTAGAGAGGGGAATGAGCAGTTCTTC. It yields the protein CSAREGNEQFF.

This clonotype was detected many times. The chain joins TRBV6-5 to TRBJ2-2, with D possibly TRBD2 on 6 matching bases. This CDR3 region has 13 residues. Trimming removed 6 bases at V and 6 bases at J, with 11 bases between. CDR1 and CDR2 (germline): MNHEY, SVGAGI. The CDR3 DNA reads TGTGCCAGCAGCCGACTAGGCGCCGGGGAGCTGTTTTTT. Its protein is CASSRLGAGELFF.